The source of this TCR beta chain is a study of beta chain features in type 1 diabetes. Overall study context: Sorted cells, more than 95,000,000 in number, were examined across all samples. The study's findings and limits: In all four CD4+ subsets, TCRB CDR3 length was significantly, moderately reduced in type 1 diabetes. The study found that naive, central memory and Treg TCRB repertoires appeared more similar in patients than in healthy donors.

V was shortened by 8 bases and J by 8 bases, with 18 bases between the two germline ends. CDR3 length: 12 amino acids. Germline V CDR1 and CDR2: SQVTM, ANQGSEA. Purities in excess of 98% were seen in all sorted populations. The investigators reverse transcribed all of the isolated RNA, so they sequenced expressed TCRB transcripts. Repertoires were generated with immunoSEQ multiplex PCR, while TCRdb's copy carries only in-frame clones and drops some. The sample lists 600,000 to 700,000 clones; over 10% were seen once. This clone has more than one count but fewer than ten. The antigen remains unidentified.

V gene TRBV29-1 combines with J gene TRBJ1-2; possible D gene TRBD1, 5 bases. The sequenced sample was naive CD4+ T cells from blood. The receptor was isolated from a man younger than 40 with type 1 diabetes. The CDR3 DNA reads TGCAGCTACGGGACCAACGGAGGAGGCTACACCTTC. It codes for CSYGTNGGGYTF.